This T cell receptor beta chain was sequenced in a study of blood T cells in healthy people across ages (dated by TCRdb to about 2015). About the investigation overall: In model experiments, template switching captured about one uniquely barcoded TCR beta cDNA molecule for every two T cells. Using deep sequencing normalized with unique cDNA molecular identifiers, the study measured how TCR beta repertoire diversity changes with age. The study analyzed two additional independent replicas of 1 million unique cDNA reads from the same blood draw for two donors, one aged 18 to 29 and one aged 80 or older. The donors were split into four age groups: young (average around 15 years), middle-aged (about 40), aged (about 62) and long-lived (approximately 80). To avoid experimental bias, donors of different ages were distributed randomly across sequencing lanes.

Receptor amplification or capture employed 5' RACE. Sequencing relied on an Illumina HiSeq 2500. A second PCR of roughly 6 to 11 cycles was run with a J-beta primer mix and a sample-barcoded 5' primer. A unique molecular identifier was introduced onto each TCR beta cDNA molecule by a template-switch 5' adaptor carrying 12 random nucleotides. Each sample yielded at least 3 million CDR3-containing paired-end reads. First-strand cDNA was synthesized from all RNA with the Mint cDNA synthesis kit, primed by a TRBC-specific oligonucleotide. After uracil-DNA glycosylase treatment, a first 18-cycle PCR used universal primers M1SS and BC2_uni_R on all cDNA. The study's own analysis went as follows. Each sample was normalized by randomly selecting 1 million high-quality reads, each carrying a distinct molecular identifier. Instead of being binned into consensus sequences, reads that shared molecular identifiers were thrown out. MiTCR, set to a Q25 quality threshold and the strictest error-elimination algorithm, was used for CDR3 identification, clonotype clustering and error correction. A nonparametric unseen species model with Euler transformation was used to estimate a lower bound on total TCR beta diversity. TCRdb reran the public reads through fastp at Q25 and MiXCR, keeping productive beta chains. Rows merge per CDR3 protein into single entries with the most common DNA and genes. TCRdb's processing, not the authors' own work, is the source of the V and J calls. Present in this sample are some 1.4 million distinct CDR3 sequences, approximately 42% of which were seen just once. The ten largest clones take up roughly 8.2% of the sample.

As regards this clonotype: Its recognized antigen is unknown. Base qualities were left out, and no much larger clone turns up one base away.

Systemically healthy Caucasian individuals from Russia, 39 in total and aged about 6 to 100 years, were included as donors. Roughly 10 milliliters of peripheral blood were drawn from each donor into EDTA-treated Vacutainer tubes. PBMCs were isolated by Ficoll-Paque density-gradient centrifugation, with at least 7 million obtained per sample. Trizol reagent was used to extract total RNA from the PBMCs, yielding at least 6 micrograms per sample. For every donor, flow cytometry on a PBMC aliquot measured the percentage of naive CD45RAhigh/CD27high T cells. General findings and caveats noted by the study authors: Bulk unsorted PBMC profiling prevented conclusive comparison of naive and antigen-experienced compartments. The percentage of naive T cells measured by flow cytometry correlated strongly with observed TCR beta diversity. As age increased, observed TCR beta diversity per million T cells dropped in a roughly linear way, and a significant reduction was already evident by age 40. Compared with the aged group, the long-lived group had more naive CD4+ T cells, fewer expanded clones and increased TCR diversity, a pattern suggesting age selection. Estimates of total diversity based on one million sequenced T cells were regarded as lower bounds and as underestimates. Because the CMV infection status of the donors was unknown, age-related changes in expanded clonotypes may potentially have been confounded.

This receptor was identified in a woman aged 18 to 35 in good health. The material sequenced was blood.

The CDR3 here reads CASSHPGQGFTIYF. Here is the DNA: TGTGCCAGCAGCCACCCGGGACAGGGGTTCACCATATATTTT. Rearrangement joined TRBV14 to TRBJ1-3; 10 central nucleotides agree with TRBD1. The germline V gene specifies SGHDN as CDR1 and FVKESK as CDR2. The cysteine opens and the phenylalanine closes a CDR3 of 14 amino acids. Just CDR3 DNA is preserved here, 42 bases in frame from base 1. At the junction V is shortened by 3 bases and J by 9 bases; bases outside the gene matches: 5.